Shown below are 27 T cell receptor beta chains from a single sample sequenced in a study of CD8 T cells in ankylosing spondylitis. From the 5' RACE reads, TCRdb called clonotypes with MiXCR, one entry per CDR3 protein. The sample includes about 39,000 distinct CDR3 sequences, approximately 3% seen only once; the top ten take approximately 3%. The specimen was blood, either unsorted or a sorted T cell fraction (not recorded which). The receptors were sampled from a male donor with ankylosing spondylitis or in good health (not recorded which).

This clonotype was seen repeatedly, ten times or more. CDR3 sequence (DNA): TGTGCCAGCAGCGCAGGGACTAGCGGGGCTCCCAGCGGTCTTCACAATGAGCAGTTCTTC. Protein product: CASSAGTSGAPSGLHNEQFF. J is TRBJ2-1 and V is TRBV9; 13 positions match TRBD2. Trimming took 3 bases from V and 5 from J; bases not matched to a gene: 17. The CDR3 extends over 20 amino acids. The germline CDR1 and CDR2 sequences are SGDLS and YYNGEE.

This clonotype was recorded many times. V gene TRBV9 combines with J gene TRBJ1-1; possible D gene TRBD1, 6 bases. V was shortened by 3 bases and J by 5 bases, with 17 bases between the two germline ends. The length of the CDR3 is 15 residues. Germline V gene sequence: CDR1 SGDLS, CDR2 YYNGEE. CDR3: CASSAHTGLGTEAFF. The CDR3 DNA sequence: TGTGCCAGCAGCGCCCATACAGGGTTGGGGACTGAAGCTTTCTTT.

In this sample, this clonotype turned up many times. The CDR3 DNA follows: TGTGCCAGCAGCGTAGGGGGGACTAGTCTTTCCTACAATGAGCAGTTCTTC. It yields the protein CASSVGGTSLSYNEQFF. The chain links TRBV9 to TRBJ2-1, with 8 bases identical to TRBD2. The V gene end was trimmed by 0 bases and the J gene end by 1 base; junction bases not matched to a gene: 6. This CDR3 region has 17 residues. The V gene's germline CDR1 is SGDLS and CDR2 YYNGEE.

Ten or more counts support this clonotype. The CDR3 spells CASSVSGGDPGELFF. CDR3 bases: TGTGCCAGCAGCGTATCGGGGGGCGATCCTGGGGAGCTGTTTTTT. The J gene is TRBJ2-2, the V gene TRBV9, with D possibly being TRBD2 (7 bases). Per the germline V gene, CDR1 is SGDLS and CDR2 is YYNGEE. CDR3 length: 15 amino acids. Between the trimmed V and J ends, which lost 1 base and 8 bases, there was a span of 15 bases.

This clonotype showed up many times. The V call is TRBV9, the J call TRBJ2-3, with D possibly matching TRBD2 (7 bases). CDR3 length: 16 amino acids. Germline V lookup: CDR1 SGDLS, CDR2 YYNGEE. Deletions cut 5 bases from V and 1 base from J, with 17 bases between. CDR3 protein: CASSRGGGPGTDTQYF. The CDR3 DNA follows: TGTGCCAGCAGTCGAGGGGGGGGGCCTGGCACAGATACGCAGTATTTT.

The table lists this clonotype with many counts. The chain links TRBV9 to TRBJ2-5; tentatively, D is TRBD2 (6 bases). Trimming removed 3 bases at V and 0 bases at J, with 9 bases between. The CDR3 totals 14 residues. Germline V lookup: CDR1 SGDLS, CDR2 YYNGEE. CDR3 loop: CASSGLAYQETQYF. In DNA form, the CDR3 reads TGTGCCAGCAGCGGTCTAGCGTACCAAGAGACCCAGTACTTC.

In its sample, this clonotype was seen many times. The V call is TRBV9, the J call TRBJ2-5; D possibly corresponds to TRBD1 (6 bases). Trimming removed 0 bases at V and 3 bases at J, with 15 bases between. CDR3 length: 16 residues. Germline assignment: CDR1 SGDLS and CDR2 YYNGEE. This CDR3 is CASSVGGTMGKETQYF. The DNA of the CDR3 is TGTGCCAGCAGCGTAGGGGGGACAATGGGGAAAGAGACCCAGTACTTC.

This clonotype occurred many times. The J gene is TRBJ2-1, the V gene TRBV9; D gene ambiguous. Germline-derived CDR1 and CDR2 are SGDLS and YYNGEE. Trimming removed 2 bases from V and 5 bases from J, with 17 bases in between. The CDR3 length is 16 residues. DNA of the CDR3: TGTGCCAGCAGCGTCTCCCCCGATGTAAGAGACAATGAGCAGTTCTTC. Translating gives CASSVSPDVRDNEQFF.

V gene TRBV9 combines with J gene TRBJ1-2; D is unclear. Between the trimmed V and J ends, which lost 0 bases and 4 bases, there was a span of 7 bases. This CDR3 has 13 amino acids. The germline gives CDR1 SGDLS, CDR2 YYNGEE. The DNA of the CDR3 is TGTGCCAGCAGCGTAGTACCCGGCTATGGCTACACCTTC. The encoded protein is CASSVVPGYGYTF.

This clonotype was counted many times. This rearrangement joins TRBV9 to TRBJ2-2; the D gene is possibly TRBD2 (6 bases). CDR3 length: 18 residues. CDR1 and CDR2 (germline): SGDLS, YYNGEE. Trimming took 0 bases from V and 3 from J, leaving 18 bases between them. CDR3 sequence: CASSVVPSRRVDTGELFF. The DNA of the CDR3 is TGTGCCAGCAGCGTAGTTCCTAGCCGGAGGGTCGACACCGGGGAGCTGTTTTTT.

Only a few counts were recorded for this clonotype. The V call is TRBV9, the J call TRBJ2-3; 10 bases map to TRBD1. V trimming: 4 bases; J trimming: 1 base; junction bases outside the gene matches: 6. Germline V lookup: CDR1 SGDLS, CDR2 YYNGEE. The CDR3 is 16 amino acids. As DNA, the CDR3 is TGTGCCAGCAGCCCGGGGACAGGGGTCCGCACAGATACGCAGTATTTT. Protein product: CASSPGTGVRTDTQYF.

The sample holds many counts of this clonotype. The rearrangement uses TRBV9 and TRBJ2-3; D remains unclear. V shed 4 bases and J shed 4 bases, with 13 bases lying between them. Germline lookup yields CDR1 SGDLS and CDR2 YYNGEE. This CDR3 has 14 amino acids. CDR3 sequence (DNA): TGTGCCAGCAGCCCCCAGTGGGGTCCAGATACGCAGTATTTT. Encoded protein: CASSPQWGPDTQYF.

The table lists this clonotype with many counts. The CDR3 here is CASSDTPGGPRNTQYF. The CDR3 coding sequence is TGTGCCAGCAGCGATACACCGGGGGGCCCCAGGAATACGCAGTATTTT. This chain uses TRBV9 with TRBJ2-3; perhaps TRBD2 as D (7 bases). The V gene's germline CDR1 is SGDLS and CDR2 YYNGEE. The CDR3 spans 16 residues. Trimming took off 3 bases at V and 7 bases at J, with 21 bases between the two ends.

In this sample, this clonotype turned up many times. The chain carries TRBV9 and TRBJ2-2; a possible D gene is TRBD2 (7 bases). Germline values: CDR1 SGDLS, CDR2 YYNGEE. Trimming took 0 bases from V and 5 from J, leaving 14 bases between them. The CDR3 loop spans 16 amino acids. CDR3 in DNA: TGTGCCAGCAGCGTAGGTGCGGGGGCAGGGACCGGGGAGCTGTTTTTT. It codes for CASSVGAGAGTGELFF.

The table lists this clonotype with many counts. The chain employs TRBV9 and TRBJ1-6; maybe TRBD1 (6 bases). The CDR3 has 15 amino acids. Germline V CDR1 and CDR2: SGDLS, YYNGEE. The ends were cut back, 1 base at V and 5 bases at J, with 10 bases in the middle. CDR3 in DNA: TGTGCCAGCAGCGTAACTGGGGGCGATAATTCACCCCTCCACTTT. The encoded protein is CASSVTGGDNSPLHF.

This clonotype was counted at least ten times. CDR3 DNA sequence: TGTGCCAGCAGCAGCAGGACAGGGGGCCTTGACTATGGCTACACCTTC. Protein product: CASSSRTGGLDYGYTF. The gene calls are TRBV9 and TRBJ1-2; 11 bases agree with TRBD1. V shed 4 bases and J 3 bases; nucleotides not matched to a gene: 8. Per germline, CDR1 SGDLS and CDR2 YYNGEE. The CDR3 spans 16 residues.

In this sample, this clonotype turned up many times. The rearrangement uses TRBV9 and TRBJ2-1; 7 positions agree with TRBD1. The CDR3 runs to 15 residues. The V gene's germline CDR1 is SGDLS and CDR2 YYNGEE. The trim removed 1 base at V and 4 bases at J, leaving 5 bases unmatched. The CDR3 region is CASSVRQGDYNEQFF. In DNA, the CDR3 is TGTGCCAGCAGCGTAAGACAGGGAGATTACAATGAGCAGTTCTTC.

This clonotype was seen at least ten times. V and J are TRBV9 and TRBJ1-1; maybe TRBD1 (6 bases). The ends were cut back, 2 bases at V and 1 base at J, with 15 bases in the middle. The germline V gene encodes CDR1 SGDLS and CDR2 YYNGEE. This CDR3 has 16 residues. The CDR3 protein is CASSVDSGGWNTEAFF. CDR3 DNA sequence: TGTGCCAGCAGCGTCGACAGTGGGGGCTGGAACACTGAAGCTTTCTTT.

This clonotype was detected once. V gene TRBV9 combines with J gene TRBJ2-3; D unresolved. The V gene's germline CDR1 is SGDLS and CDR2 YYNGEE. V lost 0 bases, J lost 0 bases, and 11 bases lay in between. CDR3 length equals 16 residues. The CDR3 sequence: CASSVGGFSSTDTQYF. In DNA form, the CDR3 reads TGTGCCAGCAGCGTAGGGGGATTTTCTAGCACAGATACGCAGTATTTT.

This clonotype was counted at least ten times. This sequence joins TRBV9 and TRBJ1-1; D unresolved. The CDR3 length is 15 residues. Trimming stripped 0 bases from V and 0 bases from J, with 9 bases between. The germline V gene encodes CDR1 SGDLS and CDR2 YYNGEE. Here the CDR3 DNA reads TGTGCCAGCAGCGTAGGCAGTCGAATGAACACTGAAGCTTTCTTT. This encodes CASSVGSRMNTEAFF.

In this sample, this clonotype turned up many times. The chain has TRBV9 and TRBJ1-5, with 7 bases lining up with TRBD1. The CDR3 consists of 15 residues. The ends lost 5 bases at V and 6 bases at J; junction bases unmatched: 11. CDR1 SGDLS and CDR2 YYNGEE come from the germline V gene. This CDR3 is CASSLTGTQSQPQHF. The DNA for the CDR3 is TGTGCCAGCAGTTTGACAGGGACCCAGAGTCAGCCCCAGCATTTT.

This clonotype was seen ten or more times. The V gene is TRBV9, the J gene TRBJ2-2, with D hard to call. Trimming pared 3 bases from V and 2 bases from J, leaving 5 bases between. From germline, CDR1 is SGDLS and CDR2 YYNGEE. The CDR3 covers 13 residues. The DNA for the CDR3 is TGTGCCAGCAGCGGATATAACACCGGGGAGCTGTTTTTT. Its protein is CASSGYNTGELFF.

This clonotype was observed many times. This chain joins TRBV9 and TRBJ2-5; 10 bases are shared with TRBD1. V trimming: 3 bases; J trimming: 3 bases; junction bases outside the gene matches: 5. Germline V gene sequence: CDR1 SGDLS, CDR2 YYNGEE. CDR3 size: 15 residues. Here the CDR3 reads CASSATGQGKETQYF. CDR3 in DNA: TGTGCCAGCAGCGCCACGGGACAGGGGAAAGAGACCCAGTACTTC.

This clonotype has at least ten counts. The chain carries TRBV9 and TRBJ2-5; the D is unclear. CDR3 length: 16 residues. Looked up from germline, CDR1 is SGDLS and CDR2 is YYNGEE. Trimming left V 2 bases short and J 5 bases short, with 19 bases between. CDR3 in DNA: TGTGCCAGCAGCGTTGGGCCCACTCCAGTGGAGGAGACCCAGTACTTC. It codes for CASSVGPTPVEETQYF.

In its sample, this clonotype was seen many times. This chain links TRBV9 with TRBJ2-1; the match to TRBD2 covers 7 bases. V dropped 0 bases and J dropped 4; count of bases not matched to a gene: 4. Germline-derived CDR1 and CDR2 are SGDLS and YYNGEE. This CDR3 has 15 residues. The CDR3 protein is CASSVGSGPYNEQFF. CDR3 nucleotides: TGTGCCAGCAGCGTAGGTAGCGGGCCTTACAATGAGCAGTTCTTC.

This clonotype was observed a handful of times. Here the CDR3 DNA reads TGTGCCAGCAGCCAGGACAGTAGAAATTCACCCCTCCACTTT. Amino acids: CASSQDSRNSPLHF. The V gene is TRBV9, the J gene TRBJ1-6, with D possibly matching TRBD1 (6 bases). The germline V gene encodes CDR1 SGDLS and CDR2 YYNGEE. There are 14 residues in the CDR3. The V gene lost 4 bases and the J gene lost 7 bases, with 12 bases spanning the gap.

This clonotype was recorded many times. This chain uses TRBV9 with TRBJ1-6; D is uncertain. CDR3 size: 18 residues. Trimming cost V 2 bases and J 7 bases, with 22 bases left between them. The germline V gene encodes CDR1 SGDLS and CDR2 YYNGEE. The CDR3: CASSVTLNREGANSPLHF. CDR3 coding DNA: TGTGCCAGCAGCGTCACCTTAAACCGGGAAGGAGCCAATTCACCCCTCCACTTT.